These 6 T cell receptor beta chains were sequenced from one sample in a study of cytomegalovirus exposure and HLA in healthy donors. The PCR ran on 60 Vbeta and 13 Jbeta primers. Sequencing was performed with immunoSEQ multiplex PCR; in TCRdb, only in-frame clones are kept and a portion is missing. The sample carries 150,000 to 200,000 clones, over 80% recorded once. The sequenced material came from PBMCs. These receptor sequences come from a male donor in good health and CMV-seropositive.

V usage is TRBV5-8 and J usage is TRBJ1-5; TRBD1 agrees at 9 bases. The CDR3 contains 16 residues. V lost 2 bases and J lost 4; bases outside the gene matches: 7. Germline lookup yields CDR1 SGHTS and CDR2 YDEGEE. The CDR3 nucleotides are TGTGCCAGCAGCTTTACTTCCGGGACAGGGAATCAGCCCCAGCATTTT. It codes for CASSFTSGTGNQPQHF. The full variable domain, in which reference TRBV5-8 and TRBJ1-5 provide the parts outside the CDR3, is EAGVTQSPTHLIKTRGQQATLRCSPISGHTSVYWYQQALGLGLQFLLWYDEGEERNRGNFPPRFSGRQFPNYSSELNVNALELEDSALYLCASSFTSGTGNQPQHFGDGTRLSIL.

CDR3 protein: CASSSENIQYF. The CDR3 region has the DNA TGTGCCAGCAGCTCTGAAAACATTCAGTACTTC. This rearrangement joins TRBV10-3 to TRBJ2-4; D ambiguous. Germline V gene sequence: CDR1 ENHRY, CDR2 SYGVKD. V lost 10 bases and J lost 5, with 9 bases in between. The length of the CDR3 is 11 residues.

The chain is built from TRBV27 and TRBJ2-7; maybe TRBD2 (5 bases). This CDR3 is 14 amino acids long. The germline V gene encodes CDR1 MNHEY and CDR2 SMNVEV (reference sequence). The ends were cut back, 8 bases at V and 6 bases at J, with 20 bases in the middle. This chain's CDR3 is CASGSLTSFGEQYF. CDR3 coding DNA: TGTGCCAGCGGGAGTTTAACGAGTTTTGGCGAGCAGTACTTC.

J is TRBJ2-1 and V is TRBV19; 9 positions agree with TRBD2. CDR1 LNHDA and CDR2 SQIVND come from the germline V gene (reference sequence). The V segment lost 6 bases and the J segment 6 bases; nucleotides outside the gene matches: 15. The CDR3 contains 17 residues. The CDR3 is CASSTGTSREGLNEQFF. CDR3 nucleotide sequence: TGTGCCAGTAGCACTGGGACTTCGCGGGAGGGCCTCAATGAGCAGTTCTTC.

The rearrangement joins TRBV30 to TRBJ1-3; no reliable D call. The germline V gene has CDR1 GTSNPN and CDR2 SVGIG (reference sequence). The CDR3 is made up of 13 amino acids. Between the trimmed V and J ends, which lost 5 bases and 8 bases, there was a span of 16 bases. DNA for the CDR3: TGTGCCTGGGGAGAGGGTTGGGGATACACCATATATTTT. It yields the protein CAWGEGWGYTIYF.

The rearrangement links TRBV9 to TRBJ2-2, with TRBD1 identical over 7 bases. The J segment lost 5 bases and the V segment lost 3 bases, leaving 1 base of the junction unmatched. The CDR3 spans 13 residues. Per the germline V gene, CDR1 is SGDLS and CDR2 is YYNGEE. The CDR3 spells CASSAGQTGELFF. The CDR3, as DNA: TGTGCCAGCAGCGCGGGACAGACCGGGGAGCTGTTTTTT.